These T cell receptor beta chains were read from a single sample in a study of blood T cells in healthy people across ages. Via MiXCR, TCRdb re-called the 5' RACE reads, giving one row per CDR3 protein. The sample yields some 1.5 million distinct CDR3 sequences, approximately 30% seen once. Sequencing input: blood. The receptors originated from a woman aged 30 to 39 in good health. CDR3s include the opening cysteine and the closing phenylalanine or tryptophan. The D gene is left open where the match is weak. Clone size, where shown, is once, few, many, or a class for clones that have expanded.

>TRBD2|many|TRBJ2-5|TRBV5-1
CASSLVGTSGETQYF
TGCGCCAGCAGCTTGGTGGGGACTAGCGGCGAGACCCAGTACTTC
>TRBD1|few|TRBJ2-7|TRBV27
CASSFQKHRGICAEQYF
TGTGCCAGCAGTTTCCAAAAACACAGGGGGATTTGTGCCGAGCAGTACTTC
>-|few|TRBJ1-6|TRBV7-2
CASSLRGLRTSSPLHF
TGTGCCAGCAGCTTAAGGGGACTCAGGACAAGTTCACCCCTCCACTTT
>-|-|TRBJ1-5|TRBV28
CAIDRDSNQPQHF
TGTGCCATCGACCGGGACAGCAATCAGCCCCAGCATTTT
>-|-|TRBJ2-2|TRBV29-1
CSVVLQHTGELFF
TGCAGCGTTGTTCTACAGCACACCGGGGAGCTGTTTTTT
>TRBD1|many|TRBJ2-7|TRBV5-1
CASSPGQYSYEQYF
TGCGCCAGCAGCCCGGGACAGTACTCCTACGAGCAGTACTTC
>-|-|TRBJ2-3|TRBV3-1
CASSQVAGTFTDTQYF
TGTGCCAGCAGCCAAGTGGCGGGGACATTCACAGATACGCAGTATTTT
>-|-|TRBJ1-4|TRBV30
CAWSSGANEKLFF
TGTGCCTGGAGCTCAGGGGCTAATGAAAAACTGTTTTTT
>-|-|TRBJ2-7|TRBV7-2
CAGSLLGGGYEQYF
TGTGCCGGCAGCTTATTGGGTGGGGGGTACGAGCAGTACTTC
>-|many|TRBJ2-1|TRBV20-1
CSAGSGYNEQFF
TGCAGTGCTGGGAGCGGGTACAATGAGCAGTTCTTC
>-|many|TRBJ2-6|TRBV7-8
CASSLALKGTGANVLTF
TGTGCCAGCAGCTTAGCGCTAAAGGGGACTGGGGCCAACGTCCTGACTTTC
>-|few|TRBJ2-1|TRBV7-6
CASSLAPSGATYNEQFF
TGTGCCAGCAGCTTAGCTCCCTCGGGGGCTACCTACAATGAGCAGTTCTTC
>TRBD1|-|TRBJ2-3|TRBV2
CATLTDRAVEDTQYF
TGTGCCACTCTCACCGACAGGGCGGTTGAGGATACGCAGTATTTT
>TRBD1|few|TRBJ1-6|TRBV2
CATSRTGSSYNSPLHF
TGTGCCACCTCCAGGACAGGGAGCTCCTATAATTCACCCCTCCACTTT
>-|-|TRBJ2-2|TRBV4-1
CASSQLYLLSAGELFF
TGCGCCAGCAGCCAACTCTACTTGCTAAGCGCCGGGGAGCTGTTTTTT
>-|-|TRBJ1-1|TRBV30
CAWSVQNEAFF
TGTGCCTGGAGTGTACAGAATGAAGCTTTCTTT
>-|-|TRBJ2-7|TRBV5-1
CAPRDFSYEQYF
TGCGCTCCCCGGGATTTCTCCTACGAGCAGTACTTC
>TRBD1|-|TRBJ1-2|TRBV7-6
CASSFSPGTGAKWEDGYTF
TGTGCCAGCAGCTTTAGTCCCGGGACAGGGGCAAAGTGGGAGGATGGCTACACCTTC
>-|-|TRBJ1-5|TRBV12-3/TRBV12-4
CASSFVGFGQPQHF
TGTGCCAGCAGTTTTGTGGGATTCGGTCAGCCCCAGCATTTT
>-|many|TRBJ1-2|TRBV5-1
CASSLEASYGYTF
TGCGCCAGCAGCTTGGAGGCCTCCTATGGCTACACCTTC